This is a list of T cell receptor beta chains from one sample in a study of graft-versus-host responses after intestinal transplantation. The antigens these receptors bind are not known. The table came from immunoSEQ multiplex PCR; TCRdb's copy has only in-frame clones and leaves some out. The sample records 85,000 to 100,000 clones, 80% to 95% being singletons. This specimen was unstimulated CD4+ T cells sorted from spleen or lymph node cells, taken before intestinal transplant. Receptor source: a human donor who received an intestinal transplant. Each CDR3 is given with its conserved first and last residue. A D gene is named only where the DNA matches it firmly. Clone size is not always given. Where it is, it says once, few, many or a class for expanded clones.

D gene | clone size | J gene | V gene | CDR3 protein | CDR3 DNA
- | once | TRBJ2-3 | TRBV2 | CASSEQGLIDTQYF | TGTGCCAGCAGTGAGCAGGGTTTAATTGATACGCAGTATTTT
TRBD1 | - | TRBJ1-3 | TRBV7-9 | CASSLTQGQGAGGNTIYF | TGTGCCAGCAGCTTAACCCAGGGACAGGGGGCAGGTGGAAACACCATATATTTT
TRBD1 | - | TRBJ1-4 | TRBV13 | CASSLGDRGREKLFF | TGTGCCAGCAGTTTGGGGGACAGGGGACGTGAAAAACTGTTTTTT
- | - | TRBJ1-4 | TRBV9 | CASSVSGKSNEKLFF | TGTGCCAGCAGCGTATCGGGTAAATCTAATGAAAAACTGTTTTTT
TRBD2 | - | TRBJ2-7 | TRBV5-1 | CASSLGGRRYEQYF | TGCGCCAGCAGCTTGGGCGGGAGAAGGTACGAGCAGTACTTC
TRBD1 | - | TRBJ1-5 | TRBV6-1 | CASMSGTGNQPQHF | TGTGCCAGCATGTCAGGGACAGGGAATCAGCCCCAGCATTTT
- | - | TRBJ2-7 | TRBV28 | CASSKGGGGYEQYF | TGTGCCAGCAGCAAAGGGGGGGGAGGTTACGAGCAGTACTTC
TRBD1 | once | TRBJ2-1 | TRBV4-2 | CASSTGQGLASYEQFF | TGTGCCAGCAGCACCGGACAGGGTCTAGCTTCCTATGAGCAGTTCTTC
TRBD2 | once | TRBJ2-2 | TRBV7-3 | CASSLFSGANTGELFF | TGTGCCAGCAGCCTATTTAGCGGGGCAAACACCGGGGAGCTGTTTTTT
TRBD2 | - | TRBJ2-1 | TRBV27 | CASSSTLAGVRNEQFF | TGTGCCAGCAGTTCAACTCTAGCGGGAGTCCGTAATGAGCAGTTCTTC
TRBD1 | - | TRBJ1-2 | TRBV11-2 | CASSLVGTGAYGYTF | TGTGCCAGCAGCTTAGTCGGGACAGGGGCTTATGGCTACACCTTC
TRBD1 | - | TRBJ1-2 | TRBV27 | CASSLYPFEGAQGYTF | TGTGCCAGCAGTTTATACCCGTTTGAGGGGGCGCAGGGCTACACCTTC
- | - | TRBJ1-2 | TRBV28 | CASSRQLNGYTF | TGTGCCAGCAGCCGACAGCTGAATGGCTACACCTTC